This T cell receptor (beta chain) was found in a study of blood T cell repertoires in COVID-19 (dated by TCRdb to 2020 to 2021). Looking at the study overall: The collaborator samples originated in the United States, Italy and Spain and spanned the acute and convalescent phases of COVID-19. The prospective study material was composed of cDNA or gDNA derived from T cells, B-cell-depleted T cells, or PBMCs. Deeply sampled blood TCRbeta repertoires from subjects exposed to, actively infected with, or recovered from COVID-19 were included in the dataset. A freely available public database, intended as a resource for researchers studying the immune response to SARS-CoV-2, is where the repertoires were released. Samples came from the ongoing ImmuneRACE study (first 160 participants) plus 1,254 subjects from 6 global collaborators. The sample metadata nearly always contained a de-identified subject ID, COVID-19 status, age in years and sex. Where HLA class I and class II types were available, the types were taken from metadata supplied by the sample provider, not from assay-based typing.

TCRbeta CDR3 regions were amplified from genomic DNA using the immunoSEQ Assay, a bias-controlled multiplex PCR. The authors' pipeline ran thus. The number of nucleated cells in each sample was estimated from the amplification of reference gene primers within the assay. Sequence reads were collapsed and filtered to measure the absolute abundance of every unique TCRbeta CDR3 rearrangement. For each sample, productive Simpson clonality was calculated as the square root of Simpson's diversity index across productive rearrangements. The clones in this table, taken by TCRdb from immuneACCESS, are in-frame only. Not every clone is retained; where verified, under half of the shortfall comes from an unresolved V gene, and the cause of the rest is unknown. V and J calls and clone size follow that table, whereas D and trimming were derived from the DNA. The sample contains about 230,000 clones, 89% of them found a single time. Less than 4.5% of the sample rests with the top ten.

Participants in the prospective study were enrolled through a virtual design, were aged roughly 18 to 100 years, and lived in approximately 25 United States geographic areas. In the prospective study, participants were assigned to cohorts based on the clinical history participants reported in a screening survey and a study questionnaire. Each participant in the prospective study had whole blood, serum and a nasopharyngeal or oropharyngeal swab collected by mobile phlebotomists. Additional blood draws and questionnaires over an approximately 2-month period could optionally be provided by prospective study participants. Before DNA extraction, blood samples from the prospective study were shipped at room temperature or frozen. A distance of 10 bases separates the germline ends of V and J, which lose 6 bases and 4 bases respectively. CDR1 and CDR2, looked up from the germline V gene (reference sequence), are MNHEY and SMNVEV. Taken from cysteine to phenylalanine, the CDR3 has 13 residues. Solely the CDR3 DNA is kept, with 39 bases framed from the first base.

What the work shows at the level of the full study, not this receptor alone: How much clinical and demographic metadata was included differed by source and by participant, and the metadata was provided uncurated.

In this sample, this clone turned up once. Its cognate antigen has yet to be identified. No qualities accompany the bases; no much larger clone lies one base away. This clonotype was sampled from a woman in her thirties with acute COVID-19. The rearranged segments are TRBV27 and TRBJ2-1; a tentative D call is TRBD1 (5 bases match). The specimen sequenced was PBMCs or T cells enriched from blood (not recorded which). The base sequence is TGTGCCAGCAGCGTGACAGTTTACAATGAGCAGTTCTTC. Translated, it gives CASSVTVYNEQFF.